A single sample is the source of the 14 T cell receptor beta chains below, sequenced in a study of identical twins. TCRdb redid the calling of the 5' RACE reads with MiXCR, one entry per CDR3 protein. The sample lists about 690,000 distinct CDR3 sequences; around 6% were seen once. Sequencing was carried out using naive T cells sorted from blood. These TCRs come from a young man in good health.

This clonotype was counted at least ten times. The chain combines TRBV5-1 with TRBJ2-1, with D perhaps given as TRBD1 or TRBD2 (5 bases each). The CDR3 is made up of 15 amino acids. V lost 2 bases and J lost 1, with 10 bases in between. From germline, CDR1 is SGHRS and CDR2 YFSETQ. CDR3 coding DNA: TGCGCCAGCAGCTTATTAGGGGAGTCCTACAATGAGCAGTTCTTC. This translates into CASSLLGESYNEQFF.

This clonotype was detected ten times or more. The chain uses TRBV6-1 and TRBJ2-3, with 7 bases matching TRBD2. From germline, CDR1 is MNHNS and CDR2 SASEGT. This CDR3 spans 14 amino acids. V was clipped by 6 bases and J by 1 base; unmatched bases: 4. Here the CDR3 reads CASRDSGGTDTQYF. Here the CDR3 DNA reads TGTGCCAGCAGAGACAGCGGGGGCACAGATACGCAGTATTTT.

The table lists this clonotype with a few counts. The chain combines TRBV7-2 with TRBJ2-1; D gene unclear. Deletions cut 4 bases from V and 3 bases from J, with 10 bases between. Germline lookup yields CDR1 SGHTA and CDR2 FQGNSA. CDR3 size: 14 residues. The CDR3 reads CASSSPQSYNEQFF. The CDR3 DNA reads as TGTGCCAGCAGCTCCCCACAAAGCTACAATGAGCAGTTCTTC. Complete variable domain (other parts from reference TRBV7-2 and TRBJ2-1): GAGVSQSPSNKVTEKGKDVELRCDPISGHTALYWYRQSLGQGLEFLIYFQGNSAPDKSGLPSDRFSAERTGGSVSTLTIQRTQQEDSAVYLCASSSPQSYNEQFFGPGTRLTVL.

This clonotype was recorded a few times. This sequence joins TRBV6-1 and TRBJ2-3; maybe TRBD2 (6 bases). Between the trimmed V and J ends, which lost 6 bases and 5 bases, there was a span of 15 bases. Germline V gives CDR1 MNHNS, CDR2 SASEGT. CDR3 length: 14 residues. CDR3 amino acids: CASRAGTGGDTQYF. In DNA, the CDR3 is TGTGCCAGCAGGGCCGGGACTGGAGGAGATACGCAGTATTTT.

This clonotype was detected ten times or more. V usage is TRBV12-3 or TRBV12-4 and J usage is TRBJ1-4; D unresolved. V was cut by 2 bases and J by 3 bases, with 13 bases left in between. This CDR3 is 16 amino acids long. CDR3 bases: TGTGCCAGCAGTTTACGGCCATCTCCCTCTAATGAAAAACTGTTTTTT. It translates to CASSLRPSPSNEKLFF.

This clonotype showed up just a few times. The rearrangement links TRBV7-6 to TRBJ2-1; D unresolved. The length of the CDR3 is 13 residues. V lost 5 bases to trimming and J lost 8 bases, with 13 bases between them. The germline V gene has CDR1 SGHVS and CDR2 FNYEAQ. CDR3 residues: CASSRRRNHEQFF. In nucleotides, the CDR3 is TGTGCCAGCAGCCGGCGACGGAACCATGAGCAGTTCTTC.

The chain recombines TRBV12-3 or TRBV12-4 with TRBJ2-3; 8 positions match TRBD2. The CDR3 runs 15 residues. V was pared by 6 bases and J by 1 base, with 6 bases of the junction left unmatched. CDR3 coding DNA: TGTGCCAGCAGCCCGACTAGCGTGGGCACAGATACGCAGTATTTT. This encodes CASSPTSVGTDTQYF.

This clonotype was seen at least ten times. This chain uses TRBV7-2 with TRBJ2-1; D unresolved. Per the germline V gene, CDR1 is SGHTA and CDR2 is FQGNSA. This CDR3 spans 14 amino acids. Trimming pared 1 base from V and 9 bases from J, leaving 13 bases between. CDR3 DNA sequence: TGTGCCAGCAGCTTAGAACCCAGGTATGCTGAGCAGTTCTTC. Translation: CASSLEPRYAEQFF.

This clonotype was counted ten times or more. V and J are TRBV12-3 or TRBV12-4 and TRBJ2-2; no clear D gene. The CDR3 is 18 amino acids. Trimming shortened V by 3 bases and J by 3 bases, and 20 bases separated the two germline ends. CDR3 DNA sequence: TGTGCCAGCAGTTTCGGTAGTTGGATGGGATCCGACACCGGGGAGCTGTTTTTT. It specifies CASSFGSWMGSDTGELFF.

This clonotype occurred a few times. The chain links TRBV6-1 to TRBJ2-7, with 12 bases identical to TRBD2. V was pared by 7 bases and J by 4 bases, with 5 bases of the junction left unmatched. Germline V gene data show CDR1 as MNHNS and CDR2 as SASEGT. This CDR3 contains 14 residues. The CDR3 region has the DNA TGTGCCAGCAATCTAGCGGGAGGGCCTTACGAGCAGTACGTC. Protein sequence: CASNLAGGPYEQYV.

The chain couples TRBV14 to TRBJ2-3; 8 bases line up with TRBD2. The V gene end was trimmed by 4 bases and the J gene end by 12 bases; junction bases not matched to a gene: 6. The CDR3 spans 12 residues. In germline, CDR1 is SGHDN, CDR2 FVKESK. The CDR3 sequence is CASSLERTSQYF. The CDR3, as DNA: TGTGCCAGCAGCCTGGAGAGGACTAGCCAGTATTTT.

Ten or more counts support this clonotype. This chain uses TRBV27 with TRBJ2-7, with D possibly matching TRBD2 (6 bases). Trimming took 0 bases from V and 2 from J, leaving 11 bases between them. CDR1 MNHEY and CDR2 SMNVEV come from the germline V gene (reference sequence). The CDR3 contains 15 residues. CDR3 nucleotide sequence: TGTGCCAGCAGTTTATCGAATTTAGCGGCCTACGAGCAGTACTTC. Its protein product is CASSLSNLAAYEQYF.

This chain uses TRBV9 with TRBJ2-6, with 7 bases aligning to TRBD2. V trimming: 3 bases; J trimming: 1 base; junction bases outside the gene matches: 7. The V gene's germline CDR1 is SGDLS and CDR2 YYNGEE. The CDR3 has 17 amino acids. In DNA, the CDR3 is TGTGCCAGCAGCGCCCACCTGGGGGGGTCTGGGGCCAACGTCCTGACTTTC. This translates into CASSAHLGGSGANVLTF.

The genes are TRBV6-2 or TRBV6-3 and TRBJ2-7; 7 bases line up with TRBD2. Per germline, CDR1 MNHEY and CDR2 SVGEGT. The CDR3 length is 14 residues. Germline trimming cut 5 bases from V and 4 bases from J; bases unmatched to any gene: 8. CDR3 amino acids: CASSLRAGLYEQYV. The CDR3 DNA sequence: TGTGCCAGCAGTCTTCGAGCGGGGCTATACGAGCAGTACGTC.